A selection of T cell receptor beta chains follows, all from one sample in a study of response to subunit inactivated influenza vaccine. One entry per CDR3 protein results from TCRdb running MiXCR on the RT-PCR reads. The data contain 530,000 or so distinct CDR3 sequences, about 14% of them seen just once; the ten biggest clones take up 11%. Source: PBMCs from blood, taken 11 to 12 days after vaccination. These TCRs come from a man aged 45-60 years who received an inactivated influenza vaccine. Each CDR3 is given with its conserved first and last residue. D genes are given only for firm matches. Rows may omit the clone size; those that give it use once, few, many or a size class.

d_call: TRBD2
clone_size: .
j_call: TRBJ2-3
v_call: TRBV3-1
cdr3_length: 20
cdr3_nt: TGTGCCAGCAGCCTCCTCTTTACCGGGACTAGCGGGAGAACGACAGATACGCAGTATTTT
cdr3_aa: CASSLLFTGTSGRTTDTQYF

d_call: .
clone_size: .
j_call: TRBJ1-6
v_call: TRBV7-9
cdr3_length: 14
cdr3_nt: TGTGCCAGCAGCATCGGGGGGAGGAATTCACCCCTCCACTTT
cdr3_aa: CASSIGGRNSPLHF

d_call: TRBD2
clone_size: few
j_call: TRBJ2-1
v_call: TRBV20-1
cdr3_length: 16
cdr3_nt: TGCAGTGCTAGAGCTCATGGGGCTAGCGGGAGTCGAGAGCAGTTCTTC
cdr3_aa: CSARAHGASGSREQFF

d_call: TRBD1
clone_size: few
j_call: TRBJ1-6
v_call: TRBV7-9
cdr3_length: 15
cdr3_nt: TGTGCCAGCAGCCAATCGACAGGGCAGGGTTCACCCCTCCACTTT
cdr3_aa: CASSQSTGQGSPLHF

d_call: .
clone_size: few
j_call: TRBJ2-3
v_call: TRBV12-3/TRBV12-4
cdr3_length: 15
cdr3_nt: TGTGCCAGCACCGCGACCACAGGGACCGCAGATACGCAGTATTTT
cdr3_aa: CASTATTGTADTQYF

d_call: .
clone_size: few
j_call: TRBJ1-2
v_call: TRBV5-5
cdr3_length: 18
cdr3_nt: TGTGCCAGCAGCTTCCACCCTCTGGGGCACCCAAACAACTATGGCTACACCTTC
cdr3_aa: CASSFHPLGHPNNYGYTF

d_call: .
clone_size: .
j_call: TRBJ2-5
v_call: TRBV29-1
cdr3_length: 13
cdr3_nt: TGCAGCGTTGTGGCGCCCTTCCAAGAGACCCAGTACTTC
cdr3_aa: CSVVAPFQETQYF

d_call: .
clone_size: few
j_call: TRBJ2-1
v_call: TRBV12-3/TRBV12-4
cdr3_length: 15
cdr3_nt: TGTGCCAGCAGAGACAGGTCCGCCTCCTACAATGAGCAGTTCTTC
cdr3_aa: CASRDRSASYNEQFF

d_call: .
clone_size: .
j_call: TRBJ2-1
v_call: TRBV24-1
cdr3_length: 15
cdr3_nt: TGTGCCACCAGTGATCCCCGGAGGGCCCGTAATGAGCAGTTCTTC
cdr3_aa: CATSDPRRARNEQFF

d_call: .
clone_size: many
j_call: TRBJ2-1
v_call: TRBV14
cdr3_length: 11
cdr3_nt: TGTGCCAGCAGCCAAGACGCCGAGCAGTTCTTC
cdr3_aa: CASSQDAEQFF

d_call: TRBD1
clone_size: .
j_call: TRBJ1-1
v_call: TRBV18
cdr3_length: 13
cdr3_nt: TGTGCCAGCTCACCAGGGACAGGCACTGAAGCTTTCTTT
cdr3_aa: CASSPGTGTEAFF

d_call: .
clone_size: few
j_call: TRBJ2-1
v_call: TRBV6-5
cdr3_length: 14
cdr3_nt: TGTGCCAGCAGTTATAGGAGATCCTACAATGAGCAGTTCTTC
cdr3_aa: CASSYRRSYNEQFF

d_call: .
clone_size: .
j_call: TRBJ2-7
v_call: TRBV7-2
cdr3_length: 14
cdr3_nt: TGTGCCAGCAGCTTGAGAGGCGCCTGGGACGAGCAGTACTTC
cdr3_aa: CASSLRGAWDEQYF

d_call: TRBD2
clone_size: few
j_call: TRBJ2-1
v_call: TRBV3-1
cdr3_length: 18
cdr3_nt: TGTGCCAGCAGCCCCCCGGGACTAGCGGTAGTTCCTGCCAATGAGCAGTTCTTC
cdr3_aa: CASSPPGLAVVPANEQFF

d_call: .
clone_size: .
j_call: TRBJ2-3
v_call: TRBV3-1
cdr3_length: 16
cdr3_nt: TGTGCCAGCAGCACCGCGGACAAGGTTGGCACAGATACGCAGTATTTT
cdr3_aa: CASSTADKVGTDTQYF

d_call: .
clone_size: few
j_call: TRBJ1-1
v_call: TRBV12-3/TRBV12-4
cdr3_length: 14
cdr3_nt: TGTGCCAGCAGTTTAGGGGGTTCGTGGACTGAAGCTTTCTTT
cdr3_aa: CASSLGGSWTEAFF

d_call: .
clone_size: .
j_call: TRBJ2-7
v_call: TRBV20-1
cdr3_length: 14
cdr3_nt: TGCAGTGCTAGAATACTGGCGGTGTGGCGCGAGCAGTACTTC
cdr3_aa: CSARILAVWREQYF

d_call: .
clone_size: few
j_call: TRBJ1-2
v_call: TRBV28
cdr3_length: 14
cdr3_nt: TGTGCCAGTGCCCCGGGACCGATCAACTATGGCTACACCTTC
cdr3_aa: CASAPGPINYGYTF

d_call: .
clone_size: .
j_call: TRBJ2-3
v_call: TRBV28
cdr3_length: 18
cdr3_nt: TGTGCCAGCAGCCACACACTAGTTAACTGGCCTAGCACAGATACGCAGTATTTT
cdr3_aa: CASSHTLVNWPSTDTQYF

d_call: .
clone_size: many
j_call: TRBJ1-3
v_call: TRBV7-2
cdr3_length: 15
cdr3_nt: TGTGCCAGCAGCAATGTACTTACGGCTGGAAACACCATATATTTT
cdr3_aa: CASSNVLTAGNTIYF